The 4 T cell receptor beta chains below were found in one sample sequenced in a study of PD-1 blockade in mismatch repair-deficient tumors. Method: immunoSEQ multiplex PCR; TCRdb's copy keeps in-frame clones and lacks some. The sample has approximately 40,000 clones, more than 75% seen once. The sequences come from peripheral blood, collected 4 weeks after starting pembrolizumab. The receptors were sampled from an adult with mismatch repair-deficient cancer.

The chain is built from TRBV5-5 and TRBJ2-5, with D maybe TRBD2 (6 bases). Germline V CDR1 and CDR2: SGHKS, YYEKEE (reference sequence). This CDR3 contains 14 residues. The V gene lost 7 bases and the J gene lost 4 bases, with 17 bases spanning the gap. In nucleotides, the CDR3 is TGTGCCAGCTGCTACTACGGGGGAGGAGAGACCCAGTACTTC. Its translation is CASCYYGGGETQYF.

The chain joins TRBV28 to TRBJ2-5; D remains unclear. Germline values: CDR1 MDHEN, CDR2 SYDVKM. The CDR3 sequence is 12 residues long. With 4 bases removed from V and 0 bases from J, the gap between germline ends came to 3 bases. CDR3 sequence reads: CASSSYQETQYF. CDR3 DNA sequence: TGTGCCAGCAGTTCGTACCAAGAGACCCAGTACTTC.

The J gene is TRBJ2-6, the V gene TRBV6-5; D is undetermined. Germline assignment: CDR1 MNHEY and CDR2 SVGAGI. V dropped 4 bases and J dropped 4 bases, with 11 bases sitting between them. This CDR3 spans 15 amino acids. The CDR3 coding sequence is TGTGCCAGCAGTTGGACGGTCTCCGGGGCCAACGTCCTGACTTTC. This translates into CASSWTVSGANVLTF.

This chain uses TRBV5-1 with TRBJ2-5; D gene uncertain. Per the germline V gene, CDR1 is SGHRS and CDR2 is YFSETQ. CDR3 size: 11 residues. With 4 bases removed from V and 5 bases from J, the gap between germline ends came to 6 bases. The CDR3 spells CASSVAETQYF. In DNA form, the CDR3 reads TGCGCCAGCAGCGTCGCGGAGACCCAGTACTTC.